The following is a T cell receptor (beta chain) sequence with its context. In the original processing: Amplification of reference gene primers provided the estimated nucleated cell counts. Assay used: immunoSEQ multiplex PCR; TCRdb lists only in-frame clones, some missing. Clone size and the V and J calls come from that table; the DNA yielded D and trimming. The sample has 100,000 to 150,000 clones, about 80% seen once. This entry belongs to a study of blood T cell repertoires in COVID-19. Study-wide background: The United States, Italy and Spain were the sources of the acute and convalescent COVID-19 samples. T cells, B-cell-depleted T cells, or PBMCs supplied cDNA or gDNA.

Input material: peripheral blood. The clonotype comes from a man between 60 and 75 years old with acute or convalescent COVID-19.

In DNA form, the CDR3 reads TGTGCCAGCAGCTTAAGGCGGGAGGTTAGCTATGAGCAGTTCTTC. Residues: CASSLRREVSYEQFF. V usage is TRBV11-3 and J usage is TRBJ2-1; 8 bases map to TRBD2. CDR3 length: 15 amino acids. With 2 bases clipped from V and 8 bases from J, the junction kept 8 bases outside the gene matches. Per germline, CDR1 SGHNT and CDR2 YENEEA. Complete variable domain (other parts from reference TRBV11-3 and TRBJ2-1): EAGVVQSPRYKIIEKKQPVAFWCNPISGHNTLYWYLQNLGQGPELLIRYENEEAVDDSQLPKDRFSAERLKGVDSTLKIQPAELGDSAVYLCASSLRREVSYEQFFGPGTRLTVL.